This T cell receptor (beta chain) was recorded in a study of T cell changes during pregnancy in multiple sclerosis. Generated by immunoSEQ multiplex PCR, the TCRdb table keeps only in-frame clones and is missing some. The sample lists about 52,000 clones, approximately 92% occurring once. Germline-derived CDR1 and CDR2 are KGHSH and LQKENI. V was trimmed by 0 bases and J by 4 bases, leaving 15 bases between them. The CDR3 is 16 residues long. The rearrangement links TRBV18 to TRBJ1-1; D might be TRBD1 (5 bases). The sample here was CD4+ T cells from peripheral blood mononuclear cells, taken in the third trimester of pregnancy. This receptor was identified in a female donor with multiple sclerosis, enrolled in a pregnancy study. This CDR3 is CASSPPLRGRITEAFF. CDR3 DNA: TGTGCCAGCTCACCACCACTAAGGGGAAGGATCACTGAAGCTTTCTTT.